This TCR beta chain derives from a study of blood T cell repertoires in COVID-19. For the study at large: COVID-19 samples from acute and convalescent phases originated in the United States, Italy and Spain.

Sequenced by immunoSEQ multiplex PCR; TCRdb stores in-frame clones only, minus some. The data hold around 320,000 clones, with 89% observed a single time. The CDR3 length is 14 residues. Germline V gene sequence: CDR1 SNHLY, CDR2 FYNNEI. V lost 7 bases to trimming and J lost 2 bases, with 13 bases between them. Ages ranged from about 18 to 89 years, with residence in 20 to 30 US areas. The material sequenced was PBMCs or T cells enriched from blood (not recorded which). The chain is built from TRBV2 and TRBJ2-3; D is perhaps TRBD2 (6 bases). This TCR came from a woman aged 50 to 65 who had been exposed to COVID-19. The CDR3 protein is CASTGTPSTDTQYF. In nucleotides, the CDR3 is TGTGCCAGCACTGGGACTCCCTCCACAGATACGCAGTATTTT.